This is a list of T cell receptor beta chains from one sample in a study of spatial heterogeneity in lung cancer. Via MiXCR, TCRdb re-called the 5' RACE reads, giving one row per CDR3 protein. The sample holds around 87,000 distinct CDR3 sequences, more than 10% seen once. The sample consisted of PBMCs, taken at surgery. The receptors originated from a male donor with early-stage non-small cell lung cancer. Both conserved end residues are part of each CDR3. A D gene is named only where the DNA matches it firmly. Some rows mark clone size as missing; the rest say once, few, many or name a class of expanded clone.

cdr3_length | d_call | j_call | clone_size | v_call | cdr3_aa | cdr3_nt
15 | TRBD2 | TRBJ2-3 | NA | TRBV4-1 | CASSVTSGSPDTQYF | TGCGCCAGCAGCGTGACTAGCGGGTCTCCAGATACGCAGTATTTT
16 | TRBD2 | TRBJ2-1 | NA | TRBV7-2 | CASSLAGTSGTDEQFF | TGTGCCAGCAGCTTAGCGGGGACTAGCGGGACGGATGAGCAGTTCTTC
15 | TRBD2 | TRBJ2-5 | NA | TRBV20-1 | CSARTGTSARETQYF | TGCAGTGCCCGAACCGGGACTAGCGCGAGAGAGACCCAGTACTTC
15 | TRBD2 | TRBJ2-3 | few | TRBV28 | CASSLGTSGADTQYF | TGTGCCAGCAGTTTAGGGACTAGCGGCGCAGATACGCAGTATTTT
13 | NA | TRBJ2-3 | many | TRBV7-2 | CASSSSRDDTQYF | TGTGCCAGCAGCTCCTCAAGGGATGATACGCAGTATTTT
18 | TRBD2 | TRBJ2-7 | few | TRBV7-2 | CASSLTPGRLAGAYEQYF | TGTGCCAGCAGCTTAACCCCCGGAAGACTAGCGGGAGCCTACGAGCAGTACTTC
16 | TRBD2 | TRBJ2-1 | few | TRBV15 | CATSRDWTSGADEQFF | TGTGCCACCAGCAGAGATTGGACTAGCGGGGCGGATGAGCAGTTCTTC
16 | NA | TRBJ2-4 | many | TRBV4-3 | CASSAGPPSGRNIQYF | TGCGCCAGCAGCGCCGGGCCTCCATCGGGAAGAAACATTCAGTACTTC
20 | NA | TRBJ2-6 | NA | TRBV4-3 | CASSQDYEGAPGPGANVLTF | TGCGCCAGCAGCCAGGATTATGAGGGAGCCCCTGGGCCTGGGGCCAACGTCCTGACTTTC
15 | NA | TRBJ1-4 | many | TRBV18 | CASSPGWGLNEKLFF | TGTGCCAGCTCACCAGGATGGGGACTTAATGAAAAACTGTTTTTT
22 | TRBD1 | TRBJ1-5 | few | TRBV23-1 | CASSQNCRVRDRVHYSNQPQHF | TGCGCCAGCAGTCAGAACTGTCGCGTACGGGACAGGGTCCATTATAGCAATCAGCCCCAGCATTTT
14 | NA | TRBJ1-1 | NA | TRBV20-1 | CSARIPGKNTEAFF | TGCAGTGCTAGAATCCCCGGGAAGAACACTGAAGCTTTCTTT
15 | TRBD2 | TRBJ2-3 | NA | TRBV11-2 | CASSGLAGSTDTQYF | TGTGCCAGCAGCGGACTAGCGGGATCTACAGATACGCAGTATTTT
13 | NA | TRBJ2-5 | many | TRBV7-2 | CASSPPGQETQYF | TGTGCCAGCAGCCCTCCAGGGCAAGAGACCCAGTACTTC
15 | NA | TRBJ2-2 | NA | TRBV11-2 | CASSSGLSNTGELFF | TGTGCCAGCAGCTCCGGACTATCCAACACCGGGGAGCTGTTTTTT
13 | NA | TRBJ1-5 | NA | TRBV6-4 | CASRQGPNQPQHF | TGTGCCAGCAGGCAGGGGCCCAATCAGCCCCAGCATTTT
16 | NA | TRBJ1-6 | few | TRBV29-1 | CSAIEGGSSYNSPLHF | TGCAGCGCCATAGAGGGCGGGAGCTCCTATAATTCACCCCTCCACTTT
14 | NA | TRBJ1-4 | many | TRBV28 | CASSPQGIREKLFF | TGTGCCAGCAGTCCTCAGGGGATACGGGAAAAACTGTTTTTT
14 | NA | TRBJ2-6 | few | TRBV12-3/TRBV12-4 | CASSFGAGANVLTF | TGTGCCAGCAGTTTCGGTGCTGGGGCCAACGTCCTGACTTTC
16 | NA | TRBJ1-2 | few | TRBV5-1 | CASSLETGRATYGYTF | TGCGCCAGCAGCTTGGAAACAGGGCGCGCGACCTATGGCTACACCTTC
12 | NA | TRBJ2-3 | NA | TRBV11-2 | CASSLERLTQYF | TGTGCCAGCAGCCTTGAGCGCCTTACGCAGTATTTT
13 | NA | TRBJ2-3 | many | TRBV4-2 | CASSQGRRDTQYF | TGTGCCAGCAGCCAAGGGAGACGTGATACGCAGTATTTT
11 | NA | TRBJ1-1 | NA | TRBV20-1 | CSARERTRGFF | TGCAGTGCTAGAGAGAGGACCCGGGGTTTCTTT
14 | TRBD1 | TRBJ2-5 | many | TRBV29-1 | CSVEERDRGKTQYF | TGCAGCGTTGAAGAGAGGGACAGGGGAAAGACCCAGTACTTC
13 | NA | TRBJ2-7 | few | TRBV7-8 | CASSLSRRNRQYF | TGTGCCAGCAGCTTAAGTAGAAGAAACAGGCAGTACTTC
8 | NA | TRBJ2-5 | NA | TRBV5-1 | CGEETQYF | TGCGGGGAAGAGACCCAGTACTTC
16 | TRBD2 | TRBJ2-5 | many | TRBV5-1 | CASSRGLAGAQETQYF | TGCGCCAGCAGCCGGGGACTAGCGGGGGCCCAAGAGACCCAGTACTTC
13 | NA | TRBJ2-7 | NA | TRBV29-1 | CSGRDGGSYEQYF | TGCAGCGGCCGGGACGGCGGCTCCTACGAGCAGTACTTC
15 | NA | TRBJ1-5 | many | TRBV6-2/TRBV6-3 | CASRTGGAFNQPQHF | TGTGCCAGCCGAACCGGAGGCGCGTTCAATCAGCCCCAGCATTTT
15 | NA | TRBJ2-7 | NA | TRBV30 | CAWSVMDSMIYEQYF | TGTGCCTGGAGTGTAATGGACAGCATGATCTACGAGCAGTACTTC
14 | NA | TRBJ2-1 | few | TRBV7-3 | CASSYNKQGNEQFF | TGTGCCAGCAGCTACAATAAACAGGGCAATGAGCAGTTCTTC